This T cell receptor (beta chain) originates from a study of T cells after yellow fever vaccination. Findings and limits, study-wide: Boosting was followed by the reappearance of most primary-vaccination clones (roughly 96% CD4, around 86% CD8). There was a small share of clonotypes that showed up in both the CD4 and CD8 compartments.

UMIs and a universal primer site were added when TCR cDNA was made by 5'RACE template switching. TCRdb used MiXCR to reprocess the 5' RACE reads, holding one entry per CDR3 protein. The sample holds approximately 600,000 distinct CDR3 sequences, about 12% seen once. CDR1 SQVTM and CDR2 ANQGSEA come from the germline V gene. J was trimmed by 10 bases and V by 3 bases; bases with no gene match: 3. CDR3 length: 11 amino acids. This clonotype appeared a few times. The antigen is unknown. The rearrangement joins TRBV29-1 to TRBJ2-1, with 7 positions matching TRBD1. Sequenced here: PBMCs, sampled on the day of the yellow fever booster vaccination. The TCR originated in a young man who received the YFV17D yellow fever vaccine. CDR3 sequence: CSVDGDREQFF. CDR3 DNA sequence: TGCAGCGTTGATGGGGACAGAGAGCAGTTCTTC.